The clone carrying this TCR beta chain was seen a few times. Its antigen is as yet unknown. This entry is derived from a study of beta chain features in type 1 diabetes. Post-sort purity exceeded 98% for all sorted populations. The CDR3 covers 15 residues. Germline V CDR1 and CDR2: SQVTM, ANQGSEA. Between the trimmed V and J ends, which lost 7 bases and 11 bases, there was a span of 29 bases. Whole-study results and caveats: Significant though moderate, a shortening of TCRB CDR3s appeared in all four CD4+ subsets of Type 1 diabetes patients.

Sequenced material consisted of expressed TCRB transcripts (all of the isolated RNA was reverse transcribed). Average reads for naive, central memory and regulatory T cell samples were roughly 3.4 million. Data came from immunoSEQ multiplex PCR; TCRdb stores just in-frame clones and leaves some out. This table has 100,000 to 150,000 clones, approximately 9% appearing once. The source material was central memory CD4+ T cells from blood. This chain links TRBV29-1 with TRBJ2-5, with D perhaps matching TRBD1 (6 bases). This TCR derives from a man aged 25 to 45 with type 1 diabetes. The CDR3 is CSASGPGAPPTEQYF. The CDR3 nucleotides are TGCAGCGCTAGTGGGCCAGGGGCCCCCCCGACGGAGCAGTACTTC.